This T cell receptor (beta chain) came from a study of CXCR3-negative and CXCR3-positive naive CD8 T cells. The overall study: There were 140 million or so TRB reads altogether, and each library had about 1.5 +/- 0.3 million of them. Study outcomes and limitations: CXCR3-negative naive cells had less hydrophobic TRB CDR3s than did CXCR3-positive naive cells. Relative to memory CD8+ cells, whose diversity was much lower, both naive subsets had comparably high diversity. Naive CXCR3-positive and CXCR3-negative cells shared similar TRBV-TRBJ usage, unlike memory cells.

Points on this clonotype: No antigen is known for it.

With more than 250,000 cells each, the CD8+ T cell subsets were individually sorted in triplicate. Germline V CDR1 and CDR2: LGHNA, YNFKEQ. The length of the CDR3 is 12 residues. The study made its TRB cDNA libraries by 5' RACE, adding UMI labels. TCRdb re-called the 5' RACE reads; one entry per CDR3 protein, DNA not given. Recorded here are fewer than 90,000 distinct CDR3 sequences; the top ten clones represent about 0.62%. The sample taken for sequencing was naive CXCR3+ CD8+ T cells from blood. The subset is: CD45RO-CCR7+CD27+CD95- naive CD8+ T cells expressing CXCR3 (TNR3+). J is TRBJ2-1 and V is TRBV4-2. This clonotype originated in a human donor in good health. Some clones in this sample may be carry-over from other donors' samples. CDR3 loop: CASSQISREQFF.